A selection of T cell receptor beta chains follows, all from one sample in a study of beta chain features in type 1 diabetes. TCRdb keeps only in-frame clones here, not all; method: immunoSEQ multiplex PCR. The repertoire consists of 860,000 or so clones, with roughly 17% occurring once and the leading ten covering 0.02% to 0.025%. The sequenced sample was naive CD4+ T cells from blood. These receptors originate from a woman aged 18-29 years in good health. Each CDR3 is given with its conserved first and last residue. A D gene is named only where the DNA matches it firmly. Only part of the rows carry a size: once, few, many, or a class if the clone is expanded.

V,J,D,size,DNA,CDR3
TRBV6-6,TRBJ2-7,TRBD2,NA,TGTGCCAGCACATTGGGGGGGTTGGGTGAGCAGTACTTC,CASTLGGLGEQYF
TRBV7-9,TRBJ2-7,TRBD2,few,TGTGCCAGCAGCGGGACTATCTACGAGCAGTACTTC,CASSGTIYEQYF
TRBV5-4,TRBJ2-1,TRBD2,NA,TGTGCCAGCAGCCAACGGGGACTAGCGGGAGGTGAGCAGTTCTTC,CASSQRGLAGGEQFF
TRBV20-1,TRBJ1-2,NA,NA,TGCAGTGCTAGCCAAGCTGTGGGCTACACCTTC,CSASQAVGYTF
TRBV7-9,TRBJ2-5,NA,once,TGTGCCAGCAGCCTACGGCGAGAGACCCAGTACTTC,CASSLRRETQYF
TRBV7-2,TRBJ2-3,NA,few,TGTGCCAGCAGCCTAATGGGGCCGGGACCTGGGGCGCAGTATTTT,CASSLMGPGPGAQYF
TRBV5-4,TRBJ2-1,TRBD2,NA,TGTGCCAGCAGCCCCCATGGCGGGAGCAATGAGCAGTTCTTC,CASSPHGGSNEQFF
TRBV21-1,TRBJ2-7,NA,few,TGTGCCAGCAGCAAACCACGGGGAGCTAGCGGGAGGGGCTCCTACGAGCAGTACTTC,CASSKPRGASGRGSYEQYF
TRBV7-9,TRBJ1-1,TRBD1,NA,TGTGCCAGCAGCCGACAGGGGATTAACACTGAAGCTTTCTTT,CASSRQGINTEAFF
TRBV5-1,TRBJ2-2,TRBD2,NA,TGCGCCAGCAAGGGGACCCTAGCGGGATTTACCGGGGAGCTGTTTTTT,CASKGTLAGFTGELFF
TRBV7-2,TRBJ2-1,NA,few,TGTGCCAGCAGCTTAGTAGGGACTGGGTACAATGAGCAGTTCTTC,CASSLVGTGYNEQFF
TRBV27,TRBJ2-1,NA,NA,TGTGCCAGCAGTCGAGACCGTTCCGACTGGGGGGATGAGCAGTTCTTC,CASSRDRSDWGDEQFF
TRBV7-8,TRBJ2-1,TRBD2,NA,TGTGCCAGCAGCTTAGATCGGGCTAGCGGGAGGGACAATGAGCAGTTCTTC,CASSLDRASGRDNEQFF
TRBV11-2,TRBJ2-5,TRBD1,NA,TGTGCCAGCAGCCTCCAGACAGGGGCATGGGAGACCCAGTACTTC,CASSLQTGAWETQYF
TRBV28,TRBJ1-1,NA,few,TGTGCCAGCAGTTCCCCACAGGGTCCGGAGGCTTTCTTT,CASSSPQGPEAFF
TRBV18,TRBJ2-5,NA,NA,TGTGCCAGCTCACCGGGACTCCAAGAGACCCAGTACTTC,CASSPGLQETQYF
TRBV19,TRBJ1-1,TRBD1,NA,TGTGCCAGTAGGGGACAGACACAAAGGACTGAAGCTTTCTTT,CASRGQTQRTEAFF
TRBV7-3,TRBJ2-1,NA,few,TGTGCCAGCAGCTTCAGGGCTAGGACCTACAATGAGCAGTTCTTC,CASSFRARTYNEQFF
TRBV5-6,TRBJ2-7,NA,few,TGTGCCAGCAGCGCGGGACCCTCCTACGAGCAGTACTTC,CASSAGPSYEQYF